The rows below give T cell receptor beta chains drawn from one sample of a study of T-cell reconstitution after alpha-beta-depleted transplantation in children. Each CDR3 protein is one row after TCRdb ran MiXCR on the PCR reads. The data hold hundreds of thousands of distinct CDR3 sequences, with 16% observed a single time. The sample consisted of PBMCs from the stem cell graft donor, taken from the stem cell graft. The receptors here all came from a human donor who donated a stem cell graft to a child with acute myeloid leukemia. CDR3s include the opening cysteine and the closing phenylalanine or tryptophan. A D gene is named only where the DNA matches it firmly. A row's size may be missing; if present it is once, few, many or a size class.

j_call d_call clone_size v_call cdr3_aa cdr3_nt
TRBJ2-5 TRBD2 - TRBV5-1 CASSFPSGGAGETQYF TGCGCCAGCAGCTTCCCTAGCGGGGGGGCCGGCGAGACCCAGTACTTC
TRBJ2-1 - many TRBV20-1 CSATTTGSPYNEQFF TGCAGTGCCACAACTACAGGAAGCCCCTACAATGAGCAGTTCTTC
TRBJ1-2 - - TRBV12-3/TRBV12-4 CASTPQSDANYGYTF TGTGCCAGCACCCCTCAGAGCGATGCTAACTATGGCTACACCTTC
TRBJ1-2 TRBD1 many TRBV25-1 CASSVLDRDYGYTF TGTGCCAGCAGTGTACTGGACAGGGACTATGGCTACACCTTC
TRBJ2-3 - few TRBV5-1 CASSLAYPGEDTQYF TGCGCCAGCAGCTTGGCCTACCCGGGTGAAGATACGCAGTATTTT
TRBJ2-5 - many TRBV5-4 CASSLPASETQYF TGTGCCAGCAGCTTGCCGGCATCAGAGACCCAGTACTTC
TRBJ1-2 - many TRBV12-3/TRBV12-4 CASSQGPNYGYTF TGTGCCAGCAGTCAGGGTCCTAACTATGGCTACACCTTC
TRBJ1-6 - many TRBV7-9 CASSLEGSGSPLHF TGTGCCAGCAGCTTAGAGGGGAGTGGTTCACCCCTCCACTTT
TRBJ2-1 - once TRBV28 CASGEVHEQFF TGTGCCAGCGGCGAAGTTCATGAGCAGTTCTTC
TRBJ2-6 TRBD1 many TRBV6-4 CASGTGAGANVLTF TGTGCCAGCGGCACAGGGGCCGGGGCCAACGTCCTGACTTTC
TRBJ2-7 TRBD1 - TRBV20-1 CSARDLTATGPHEQYF TGCAGTGCTAGAGATCTCACAGCGACAGGGCCCCACGAGCAGTACTTC
TRBJ2-7 TRBD1 many TRBV20-1 CSATSGTASYEQYF TGCAGTGCTACCTCGGGGACAGCTTCCTACGAGCAGTACTTC
TRBJ2-5 - - TRBV11-2 CASSLDGSTQETQYF TGTGCCAGCAGCTTAGATGGATCCACACAAGAGACCCAGTACTTC
TRBJ1-6 TRBD1 few TRBV9 CASSPRDRNNSPLHF TGTGCCAGCAGCCCCCGGGACAGGAATAATTCACCCCTCCACTTT
TRBJ1-6 - - TRBV21-1 CASSMRTDYNSPLHF TGTGCCAGCAGCATGCGGACGGATTATAATTCACCCCTCCACTTT
TRBJ2-7 TRBD2 few TRBV11-2 CASSLGPTSDEQYF TGTGCCAGCAGCTTAGGCCCGACTAGCGACGAGCAGTACTTC
TRBJ2-3 TRBD2 few TRBV7-2 CASSLVRGAGDTQYF TGTGCCAGCAGCTTAGTGCGGGGGGCCGGAGATACGCAGTATTTT
TRBJ2-4 TRBD1 many TRBV20-1 CSASRGTKSKNIQYF TGCAGTGCTAGCAGGGGGACAAAATCCAAAAACATTCAGTACTTC
TRBJ2-1 TRBD1 few TRBV7-6 CASSLVGRTGTYNEQFF TGTGCCAGCAGCTTAGTAGGGCGGACAGGGACCTACAATGAGCAGTTCTTC
TRBJ2-7 - few TRBV4-1 CASSQVESGGANYEQYF TGCGCCAGCAGCCAAGTGGAGTCGGGCGGGGCGAACTACGAGCAGTACTTC
TRBJ1-1 - few TRBV7-9 CASSLSGRVVKAFF TGTGCCAGCAGCTTAAGCGGCAGGGTTGTGAAAGCTTTCTTT
TRBJ2-5 TRBD1 few TRBV5-1 CASRLGQATRETQYF TGCGCCAGCAGACTCGGACAGGCGACGAGAGAGACCCAGTACTTC
TRBJ2-2 - few TRBV7-9 CASSQRVNTGELFF TGTGCCAGCAGCCAGAGGGTGAACACCGGGGAGCTGTTTTTT
TRBJ1-6 - few TRBV7-3 CASSLQPPGRGGNSPLHF TGTGCCAGCAGCCTACAACCACCCGGTCGGGGAGGTAATTCACCCCTCCACTTT
TRBJ1-3 - - TRBV7-2 CASSLTGDSGRTIYF TGTGCCAGCAGCCTGACAGGTGACTCTGGAAGGACCATATATTTT
TRBJ2-5 - - TRBV7-9 CASSLWGRAEGETQYF TGTGCCAGCAGCTTATGGGGCAGGGCCGAGGGAGAGACCCAGTACTTC
TRBJ1-3 - many TRBV25-1 CASSEGSVSGNTIYF TGTGCCAGCAGTGAAGGGTCAGTCTCTGGAAACACCATATATTTT
TRBJ2-5 TRBD2 many TRBV4-2 CASSQDPSGEETQYF TGTGCCAGCAGCCAAGATCCTAGCGGGGAAGAGACCCAGTACTTC
TRBJ2-3 TRBD2 few TRBV20-1 CSAARGSSSDTQYF TGCAGTGCCGCGCGGGGGTCTAGCTCCGATACGCAGTATTTT
TRBJ2-3 - - TRBV15 CATSRDKYSRLLTDTQYF TGTGCCACCAGCAGAGATAAGTACTCGAGACTACTCACAGATACGCAGTATTTT
TRBJ1-5 TRBD1 - TRBV6-1 CASSRETGVSNQPQHF TGTGCCAGCAGCCGGGAGACAGGGGTGAGCAATCAGCCCCAGCATTTT
TRBJ1-5 - - TRBV2 CASSGGELYQPQHF TGTGCCAGCAGTGGAGGGGAGTTGTATCAGCCCCAGCATTTT
TRBJ2-7 - many TRBV20-1 CSARNRARTFHEQYF TGCAGTGCTAGGAACAGGGCCCGGACTTTCCACGAGCAGTACTTC
TRBJ1-1 - many TRBV29-1 CSVVKGENTEAFF TGCAGCGTTGTGAAGGGGGAGAACACTGAAGCTTTCTTT
TRBJ1-1 TRBD1 few TRBV5-1 CASSLTTGGYSEAFF TGCGCCAGCAGCTTGACCACAGGGGGCTACTCTGAAGCTTTCTTT
TRBJ2-3 - many TRBV9 CASSASGPQYF TGTGCCAGCAGCGCCTCAGGACCGCAGTATTTT
TRBJ2-1 TRBD1 once TRBV11-1 CASSLVPGQGSSYNEQFF TGTGCCAGCAGCTTAGTCCCGGGACAGGGGTCCTCCTACAATGAGCAGTTCTTC
TRBJ1-2 TRBD1 - TRBV6-2/TRBV6-3 CASSPSGQGKIGYTF TGTGCCAGCAGTCCCTCGGGACAGGGCAAGATTGGCTACACCTTC
TRBJ1-5 - few TRBV6-2/TRBV6-3 CASSNNRAQHF TGTGCCAGCAGTAACAACAGGGCCCAGCATTTT
TRBJ2-5 TRBD1 many TRBV7-2 CASSVDRAQETQYF TGTGCCAGCAGCGTGGACAGGGCCCAAGAGACCCAGTACTTC
TRBJ2-3 - many TRBV7-2 CASSTLASTDTQYF TGTGCCAGCAGCACCTTGGCTAGCACAGATACGCAGTATTTT
TRBJ2-7 TRBD2 - TRBV12-3/TRBV12-4 CASSGNSGGAYEQYF TGTGCCAGCAGTGGGAATAGCGGGGGGGCCTACGAGCAGTACTTC
TRBJ2-1 - few TRBV6-2/TRBV6-3 CASGEPIYNEQFF TGTGCCAGCGGGGAGCCTATCTACAATGAGCAGTTCTTC
TRBJ1-3 TRBD1 many TRBV7-9 CASSRGQEGTIYF TGTGCCAGCAGCCGAGGACAGGAGGGCACCATATATTTT
TRBJ2-3 TRBD2 - TRBV5-4 CASSSGLAGALADTQYF TGTGCCAGCAGCTCGGGACTAGCGGGGGCCTTGGCAGATACGCAGTATTTT
TRBJ1-1 - many TRBV12-3/TRBV12-4 CASTLVQNTEAFF TGTGCCAGCACCCTTGTCCAGAACACTGAAGCTTTCTTT
TRBJ2-5 TRBD2 many TRBV20-1 CSARDRVSGGGETQYF TGCAGTGCTAGAGATCGGGTTAGCGGGGGTGGAGAGACCCAGTACTTC
TRBJ2-7 - - TRBV20-1 CSAGSEQYF TGCAGTGCAGGGTCCGAGCAGTACTTC
TRBJ1-6 - many TRBV20-1 CSARGGGVSSYNSPLHF TGCAGTGCTAGAGGGGGGGGAGTGAGCTCCTATAATTCACCCCTCCACTTT
TRBJ1-3 - many TRBV12-3/TRBV12-4 CASSRPGGYSGNTIYF TGTGCCAGCAGCCGACCTGGGGGATACTCTGGAAACACCATATATTTT